These 14 T cell receptor beta chains came from one sample sequenced in a study of T cells in Graves' hyperthyroidism and ophthalmopathy. TCR beta CDR3 regions were amplified from RNA. First-round RT-PCR of the TCR CDR3 relied on the HTBI primer set. In TCRdb, the multiplex PCR reads were re-called with MiXCR into one record per CDR3 protein. The sample consists of approximately 370,000 distinct CDR3 sequences, approximately 15% of them appearing once. Sequencing input: blood. These receptor sequences come from a woman aged 25-40 years with Graves' hyperthyroidism.

This chain joins TRBV15 and TRBJ2-2; TRBD2 is a possible D gene (6 bases). CDR3 length: 17 amino acids. From germline, CDR1 is LNHNV and CDR2 YYDKDF (reference sequence). The ends were cut back, 0 bases at V and 3 bases at J, with 14 bases in the middle. Here the CDR3 reads CATSREKRVGYTGELFF. The CDR3 DNA sequence: TGTGCCACCAGCAGAGAAAAGCGGGTGGGCTACACCGGGGAGCTGTTTTTT.

This clonotype was counted between two and nine times. CDR3 in amino acids: CASNRAGGTYEQYF. Written as DNA, the CDR3 is TGCGCCAGCAACCGCGCCGGGGGTACCTACGAGCAGTACTTC. This rearrangement joins TRBV4-1 to TRBJ2-7; D may be TRBD2 (6 bases). V was clipped by 7 bases and J by 2 bases, with 15 bases between them. This CDR3 is built from 14 residues. The germline gives CDR1 MGHRA, CDR2 YSYEKL.

This clonotype was seen more than once but under ten times. This chain connects TRBV4-1 to TRBJ1-1; the D is unclear. Trimming took off 0 bases at V and 1 base at J, with 6 bases between the two ends. The CDR3 contains 14 residues. The germline V gene has CDR1 MGHRA and CDR2 YSYEKL. CDR3 sequence reads: CASSQDPGNTEAFF. As DNA, the CDR3 is TGCGCCAGCAGCCAAGATCCGGGGAACACTGAAGCTTTCTTT.

To note about this clonotype: A clone one base away is much larger, so this may be a read error. V gene TRBV2 combines with J gene TRBJ2-7; D assignment may be TRBD1 or TRBD2 (5 bases each). The CDR3 is 14 residues long. Germline assignment: CDR1 SNHLY and CDR2 FYNNEI. The V and J ends lost 7 bases and 4 bases respectively, with 17 bases between them. The CDR3 spells CASKSGSGSYEQYF. CDR3 nucleotide sequence: TGTGCCAGCAAGAGCGGCTCAGGGTCGTACGAGCAGTACTTC.

Notes on this clonotype: A clone one base away is much larger, so this may be a read error. The V gene is TRBV27, the J gene TRBJ2-1, with 8 bases that match TRBD2. The germline CDR1 and CDR2 sequences are MNHEY and SMNVEV (reference sequence). This CDR3 is built from 16 residues. V dropped 5 bases and J dropped 1; count of bases not matched to a gene: 7. CDR3 coding DNA: TGTGCCAGCAGTCCCCTAGGGACTAGATCCTACAATGAGCAGTTCTTC. This sequence encodes CASSPLGTRSYNEQFF.

The rearrangement links TRBV6-1 to TRBJ2-3, with 12 bases aligning to TRBD2. V dropped 2 bases and J dropped 4; count of bases not matched to a gene: 13. This CDR3 contains 19 residues. Germline CDR1 and CDR2: MNHNS and SASEGT. CDR3 amino acids: CASSELPRTTSGSADTQYF. The CDR3 DNA sequence: TGTGCCAGCAGTGAACTCCCGCGAACGACTAGCGGGAGCGCAGATACGCAGTATTTT.

This chain uses TRBV20-1 with TRBJ2-5; D is unclear. CDR3 length: 13 amino acids. Trimming removed 5 bases from V and 1 base from J, with 11 bases in between. Germline values: CDR1 DFQATT, CDR2 SNEGSKA (reference sequence). The CDR3 sequence: CSAGSRRQETQYF. The CDR3 DNA sequence: TGCAGTGCTGGCAGTCGACGCCAAGAGACCCAGTACTTC.

This clonotype came up once. The genes are TRBV19 and TRBJ2-1; TRBD2 is a possible D gene (8 bases). Germline V gene sequence: CDR1 LNHDA, CDR2 SQIVND (reference sequence). Trimming removed 6 bases from V and 2 bases from J, with 17 bases in between. The CDR3 spans 16 residues. The CDR3 sequence is CASSREGALTYNEQFF. CDR3 sequence (DNA): TGTGCCAGTAGCCGGGAGGGGGCTTTGACCTACAATGAGCAGTTCTTC.

This clonotype came up a few times. V gene TRBV2 combines with J gene TRBJ2-7; 8 bases fit TRBD2. This CDR3 is 13 amino acids long. V trimming: 7 bases; J trimming: 6 bases; junction bases outside the gene matches: 8. Germline CDR1 and CDR2: SNHLY and FYNNEI. DNA of the CDR3: TGTGCCAGCACCCAACTAGCGGCGGGCGAGCAGTACTTC. The encoded protein is CASTQLAAGEQYF.

This clonotype has ten or more counts. The chain joins TRBV7-2 to TRBJ2-5, with 10 bases that match TRBD2. Trimming removed 5 bases from V and 5 bases from J; junction bases left unmatched: 8. The CDR3 runs to 15 residues. Per germline, CDR1 SGHTA and CDR2 FQGNSA. The CDR3 bases are TGTGCCAGCAGCGCCTATCTAGCGGGAGTTGAGACCCAGTACTTC. Translating gives CASSAYLAGVETQYF.

The chain uses TRBV18 and TRBJ2-1, with 13 bases identical to TRBD2. The CDR3 consists of 17 residues. Germline lookup yields CDR1 KGHSH and CDR2 LQKENI. Losses at the gene ends were 4 bases for V and 6 bases for J; bases not matched to a gene: 9. The CDR3 is CASSRTSGSKMGNEQFF. CDR3 nucleotide sequence: TGTGCCAGCTCACGGACTAGCGGGAGTAAGATGGGCAATGAGCAGTTCTTC.

This clonotype was seen a handful of times. CDR3 region: CASSPLAGVETQYF. The CDR3 DNA follows: TGTGCCAGCAGCCCCTTAGCGGGAGTAGAGACCCAGTACTTC. This rearrangement joins TRBV3-1 to TRBJ2-5; TRBD2 agrees at 9 bases. V gave up 4 bases and J gave up 4 bases; unmatched junction bases: 4. The CDR3 contains 14 residues. Germline V CDR1 and CDR2: LGHDT, YNNKEL (reference sequence).

Ten or more counts support this clonotype. The chain combines TRBV11-2 with TRBJ2-5; a weak D match, TRBD2 (5 bases). Germline-derived CDR1 and CDR2 are SGHAT and FQNNGV. The CDR3 extends over 17 amino acids. Trimming removed 5 bases at V and 4 bases at J, with 23 bases between. The CDR3 here is CASSPQPRNVGGETQYF. CDR3 sequence (DNA): TGTGCCAGCAGCCCCCAGCCTCGTAACGTCGGAGGAGAGACCCAGTACTTC.

At least ten counts were recorded for this clonotype. This chain connects TRBV27 to TRBJ2-1, with 7 bases identical to TRBD2. In germline, CDR1 is MNHEY, CDR2 SMNVEV (reference sequence). The V gene end was trimmed by 5 bases and the J gene end by 10 bases; junction bases not matched to a gene: 14. The CDR3 contains 15 residues. DNA of the CDR3: TGTGCCAGCAGTACCCTAATTGGGGAGGGCCGCGAGCAGTTCTTC. This gives the protein CASSTLIGEGREQFF.